This T cell receptor beta chain was retrieved from a study of shared clonotypes between healthy human individuals. Overall study context: Per donor, three plates held CD4 naive cells, three held CD4 memory, two held CD8 naive and one held CD8 memory.

A note on this clone: The target antigen is unknown.

At a deep level, the assay was run. Method: immunoSEQ multiplex PCR; TCRdb's copy keeps in-frame clones and lacks some. The sample includes about 2 million clones, 85% to 95% seen only once; the top ten take 1% to 1.5%. Naive-designated CD8 cells lacked CD45RO, were positively enriched for CCR7, and omitted terminally differentiated effector memory CD45RA+ cells. Study results and limitations: Memory subsets generally showed lower estimated richness than naive subsets. Represented diversity, genetic and exposure-history alike, was limited by few donors.

This TCR came from a man aged 18 to 30 in good health. Sequenced: naive CD8+ T cells sorted from blood.

CDR3 DNA sequence: TGTGCCAGCAGCTACACTACGGACGAATACGAGCAGTACTTC. Its translation is CASSYTTDEYEQYF. The chain links TRBV5-4 to TRBJ2-7; the D is unclear. Per the germline V gene, CDR1 is SGHNT and CDR2 is YYREEE (reference sequence). The V end lost 3 bases, the J end lost 4 bases, and 14 bases lay between the germline ends. The CDR3 has 14 residues.